What follows describes a single T cell receptor beta chain. The sample is drawn from a study of shared clonotypes between healthy human individuals. As defined, naive CD8 cells were CD45RO-negative and positively selected for CCR7, with terminally differentiated effector memory CD45RA+ cells excluded. Clones were sequenced by immunoSEQ multiplex PCR, and TCRdb holds only the in-frame ones, with some missing. The profile covers about 2.2 million clones, with 85% to 95% appearing a single time and about 1.6% taken by the ten largest. The origin of this receptor is a man younger than 35 in good health. Some clones in this sample may be carry-over from other donors' samples. Sequencing was done on a sample of naive CD8+ T cells from PBMCs.

In DNA form, the CDR3 reads TGTGTCAGAAGCTTAGAAATAGCTAGCGGGAGGGCGTGCTACTACGAGCAGTACTTC. Amino acid sequence: CVRSLEIASGRACYYEQYF. The chain employs TRBV7-5 and TRBJ2-7; the listed D gene, TRBD2, was not tested against the DNA. TRBV7-5 is given as a pseudogene. This CDR3 region has 19 residues.